This T cell receptor beta chain was sequenced during a study of blood T cells in healthy people across ages. Germline V gene data show CDR1 as MNHNS and CDR2 as SASEGT. The CDR3 loop spans 14 amino acids. Unmatched junction bases numbered 7, after V lost 6 bases and J lost 8 bases. Together with a sample-barcoded 5' primer, a J-beta primer mix was included in a second PCR lasting roughly 6 to 12 cycles. Using its own MiXCR run on the 5' RACE reads, TCRdb lists one record per CDR3 protein. The repertoire consists of 750,000 to 950,000 distinct CDR3 sequences, with approximately 32% occurring once and the leading ten covering roughly a tenth. This clonotype was seen only a few times. The sample was also reused in another study, on T cells of mothers and their children.

V and J are TRBV6-1 and TRBJ2-2, with TRBD1 matching over 9 bases. This clonotype was obtained from a woman aged 40 to 55 in good health. The sequencing input was blood. CDR3 sequence reads: CASRRTGELGELFF. In nucleotides, the CDR3 is TGTGCCAGCAGGCGGACAGGGGAGTTAGGGGAGCTGTTTTTT.